This is a list of T cell receptor beta chains from one sample in a study of T cell changes during pregnancy in multiple sclerosis. Assay used: immunoSEQ multiplex PCR; TCRdb lists only in-frame clones, some missing. The table lists more than 35,000 clones, 88% of them singletons. Sample: CD8+ T cells from peripheral blood mononuclear cells, taken after pregnancy. The receptors were sampled from a female donor in good health, enrolled as a control in a pregnancy study. Each CDR3 is given with its conserved first and last residue. Each record gives: J gene, V gene, CDR3 protein.

J gene: TRBJ2-5
V gene: TRBV2
CDR3 protein: CASSEATVNRQETQYF

J gene: TRBJ2-1
V gene: TRBV5-4
CDR3 protein: CASSLGLPTYNEQFF

J gene: TRBJ2-1
V gene: TRBV7-9
CDR3 protein: CASSLAALLAGAYNEQFF

J gene: TRBJ1-1
V gene: TRBV4-2
CDR3 protein: CASSDRGRGTEAFF

J gene: TRBJ2-7
V gene: TRBV27
CDR3 protein: CASNSRQTTTEQYF

J gene: TRBJ2-3
V gene: TRBV4-3
CDR3 protein: CASSPGTRGDTQYF

J gene: TRBJ1-2
V gene: TRBV6-5
CDR3 protein: CASSYHEETGGSGYTF

J gene: TRBJ2-2
V gene: TRBV4-1
CDR3 protein: CASRGEVGELFF

J gene: TRBJ2-1
V gene: TRBV14
CDR3 protein: CASSQGGINEQFF

J gene: TRBJ1-6
V gene: TRBV6-4
CDR3 protein: CASSEGGASPLHF

J gene: TRBJ2-7
V gene: TRBV28
CDR3 protein: CGTGISYEQYF

J gene: TRBJ2-5
V gene: TRBV19
CDR3 protein: CASSISGTGQETQYF

J gene: TRBJ1-4
V gene: TRBV19
CDR3 protein: CASSGLHSTNEKLFF

J gene: TRBJ2-7
V gene: TRBV13
CDR3 protein: CASSLGVSSYEQYF

J gene: TRBJ2-3
V gene: TRBV6-5
CDR3 protein: CASSYSPPEVTDTQYF

J gene: TRBJ2-3
V gene: TRBV5-6
CDR3 protein: CASSAGGGIDTQYF

J gene: TRBJ1-5
V gene: TRBV15
CDR3 protein: CATSVWGDQPQHF

J gene: TRBJ2-1
V gene: TRBV19
CDR3 protein: CASMGRGTGAYNEQFF

J gene: TRBJ1-1
V gene: TRBV7-6
CDR3 protein: CASSRPGGQMNTEAFF

J gene: TRBJ2-3
V gene: TRBV7-2
CDR3 protein: CASSLAQLAGTDTQYF

J gene: TRBJ1-2
V gene: TRBV7-9
CDR3 protein: CASSLPDRSLRYGYTF

J gene: TRBJ2-7
V gene: TRBV7-3
CDR3 protein: CASSLQGSGYEQYF

J gene: TRBJ2-7
V gene: TRBV5-1
CDR3 protein: CASSPNYEQYF